The 3 T cell receptor beta chains reported below all come from one sample, sequenced in a study of human T cells and chemical hapten exposure. The study's library attached unique molecular identifiers to single cDNA molecules. TCRdb called the reads again in MiXCR, with one record for every CDR3 protein. The table shows about 120,000 distinct CDR3 sequences, with over 7.5% occurring only once. Someone pulled total RNA out of unfractionated whole blood. The sample consisted of whole blood. These receptors all stem from a human donor in good health. Some clones in this sample may be carry-over from other donors' samples.

The chain is built from TRBV6-5 and TRBJ2-2, with 8 nucleotides matching TRBD1. J lost 5 bases, V lost 0 bases, and 2 bases had no gene match. The CDR3 loop spans 15 amino acids. Per the germline V gene, CDR1 is MNHEY and CDR2 is SVGAGI. CDR3 protein: CASSYSNRGTGELFF. The CDR3 DNA reads as TGTGCCAGCAGTTACTCGAACAGGGGGACCGGGGAGCTGTTTTTT.

This clonotype occurred many times. The V and J genes are TRBV6-2 or TRBV6-3 and TRBJ2-5, with D uncertain. Germline CDR1 and CDR2: MNHEY and SVGEGT. The CDR3 is made up of 13 amino acids. The V end was cut by 6 bases, the J end by 0 bases, with 8 bases between. CDR3 in DNA: TGTGCCAGCAGCTATGGTTACCAAGAGACCCAGTACTTC. Amino acid sequence: CASSYGYQETQYF.

This clonotype was counted ten times or more. The chain is built from TRBV7-9 and TRBJ1-1; D gene uncertain. Germline V lookup: CDR1 SEHNR, CDR2 FQNEAQ (reference sequence). The CDR3 has 13 residues. V dropped 3 bases and J dropped 7 bases, with 12 bases sitting between them. For the CDR3, the DNA is TGTGCCAGCAGCTTGGACTTGATCGGTGAAGCTTTCTTT. It specifies CASSLDLIGEAFF.